The 3 T cell receptor beta chains below were found in one sample sequenced in a study of blood T cell repertoires in COVID-19. The assay was immunoSEQ multiplex PCR, and TCRdb's table has in-frame clones only and misses some. This table holds 150,000 or so clones, approximately 84% found once. The specimen was peripheral blood. These receptors were collected from a man younger than 35 with active or convalescent COVID-19.

This chain joins TRBV19 and TRBJ2-3, with 11 bases matching TRBD2. V gave up 5 bases and J gave up 7 bases; unmatched junction bases: 11. This CDR3 spans 16 amino acids. Looked up from germline, CDR1 is LNHDA and CDR2 is SQIVND (reference sequence). The CDR3: CASSPGTSGSDYTQYF. In DNA, the CDR3 is TGTGCCAGTAGTCCGGGAACTAGCGGGAGTGACTATACGCAGTATTTT. Filled out from reference TRBV19 and TRBJ2-3, the complete variable domain reads DGGITQSPKYLFRKEGQNVTLSCEQNLNHDAMYWYRQDPGQGLRLIYYSQIVNDFQKGDIAEGYSVSREKKESFPLTVTSAQKNPTAFYLCASSPGTSGSDYTQYFGPGTRLTVL.

The chain uses TRBV18 and TRBJ2-1; D perhaps matches TRBD2 (5 bases). The CDR3 spans 16 residues. V dropped 0 bases and J dropped 4 bases, with 13 bases sitting between them. Looked up from germline, CDR1 is KGHSH and CDR2 is LQKENI. The CDR3 DNA is TGTGCCAGCTCACCACCGGCCCGGACTGTGTACAATGAGCAGTTCTTC. It is translated as CASSPPARTVYNEQFF.

The V and J genes are TRBV6-5 and TRBJ2-2; 7 positions agree with TRBD1. Germline CDR1 MNHEY, CDR2 SVGAGI. The CDR3 totals 14 residues. J lost 6 bases, V lost 6 bases, and 7 bases had no gene match. The CDR3 reads CASSSTGSPGELFF. The CDR3 bases are TGTGCCAGCAGCTCGACAGGGAGTCCCGGGGAGCTGTTTTTT.